This TCR beta chain was retrieved from a study of blood T cell repertoires in COVID-19. Clones were read by immunoSEQ multiplex PCR, and TCRdb kept only the in-frame ones, dropping some. Of over 200,000 clones in the sample, 80% to 90% are singletons; the top ten hold roughly 2.6%. V dropped 7 bases and J dropped 4 bases, with 5 bases sitting between them. The CDR3 covers 11 residues. Germline-derived CDR1 and CDR2 are MNHNY and SVGAGI (reference sequence). This TCR was recovered from a woman aged 40 to 50 with active or convalescent COVID-19. The chain employs TRBV6-6 and TRBJ1-3; D is unclear. The sequenced material came from peripheral blood. CDR3 amino acids: CASTVGNTIYF. The CDR3 DNA sequence: TGTGCCAGCACGGTAGGAAACACCATATATTTT.